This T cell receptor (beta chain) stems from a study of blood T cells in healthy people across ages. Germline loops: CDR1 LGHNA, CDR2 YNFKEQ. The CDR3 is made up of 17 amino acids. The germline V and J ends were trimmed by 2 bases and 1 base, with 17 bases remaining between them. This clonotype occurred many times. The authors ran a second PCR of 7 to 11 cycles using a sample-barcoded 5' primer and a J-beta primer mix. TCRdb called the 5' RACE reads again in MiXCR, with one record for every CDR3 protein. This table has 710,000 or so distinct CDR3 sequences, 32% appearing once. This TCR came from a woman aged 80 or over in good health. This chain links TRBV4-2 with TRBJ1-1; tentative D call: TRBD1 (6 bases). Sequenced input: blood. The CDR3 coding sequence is TGTGCCAGCAGCCAACTTAAACCAGGGGCGCGGAACACTGAAGCTTTCTTT. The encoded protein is CASSQLKPGARNTEAFF.